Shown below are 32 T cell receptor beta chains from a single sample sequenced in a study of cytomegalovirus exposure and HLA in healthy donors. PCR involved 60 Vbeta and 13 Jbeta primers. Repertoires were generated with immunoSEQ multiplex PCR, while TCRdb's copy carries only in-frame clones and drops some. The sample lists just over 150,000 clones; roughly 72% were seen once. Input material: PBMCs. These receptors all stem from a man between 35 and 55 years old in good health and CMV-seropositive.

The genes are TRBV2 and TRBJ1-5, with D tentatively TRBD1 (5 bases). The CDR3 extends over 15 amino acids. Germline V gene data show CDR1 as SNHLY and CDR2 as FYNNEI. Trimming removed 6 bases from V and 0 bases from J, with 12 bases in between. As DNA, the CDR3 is TGTGCCAGCAGGGCGGGGCCTTATAGCAATCAGCCCCAGCATTTT. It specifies CASRAGPYSNQPQHF.

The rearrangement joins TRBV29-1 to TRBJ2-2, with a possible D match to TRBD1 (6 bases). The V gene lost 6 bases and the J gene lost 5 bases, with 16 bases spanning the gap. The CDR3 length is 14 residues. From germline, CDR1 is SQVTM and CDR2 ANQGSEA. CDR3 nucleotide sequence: TGCAGCGTCCTCTCCACAGGGTTAACCGGGGAGCTGTTTTTT. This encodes CSVLSTGLTGELFF.

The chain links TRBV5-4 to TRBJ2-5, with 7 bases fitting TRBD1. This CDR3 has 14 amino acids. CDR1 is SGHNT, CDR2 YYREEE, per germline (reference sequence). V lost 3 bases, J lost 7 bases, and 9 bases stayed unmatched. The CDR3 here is CASSSDRVGVTQYF. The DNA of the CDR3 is TGTGCCAGCAGCTCTGACAGGGTTGGGGTGACCCAGTACTTC.

CDR3 DNA: TGTGCCAGCAGCTCAAGCCCAGGGGGCGCAGGTGGCTACACCTTC. Translating gives CASSSSPGGAGGYTF. The chain carries TRBV7-2 and TRBJ1-2, with 8 bases aligning to TRBD1. Per the germline V gene, CDR1 is SGHTA and CDR2 is FQGNSA. The J segment lost 7 bases and the V segment lost 4 bases, leaving 11 bases of the junction unmatched. The CDR3 consists of 15 residues.

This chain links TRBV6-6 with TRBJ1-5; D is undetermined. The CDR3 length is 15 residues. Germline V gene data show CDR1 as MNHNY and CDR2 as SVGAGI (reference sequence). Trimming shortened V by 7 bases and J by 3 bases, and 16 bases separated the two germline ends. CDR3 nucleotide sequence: TGTGCCAGCATCCCCGTCGGGAGTAACAATCAGCCCCAGCATTTT. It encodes CASIPVGSNNQPQHF.

The CDR3 reads CASSERSIGTRVQFF. CDR3 DNA: TGTGCCAGCAGTGAAAGATCGATAGGGACTAGGGTTCAGTTCTTC. The chain links TRBV2 to TRBJ2-1, with TRBD2 identical over 8 bases. The CDR3 totals 15 residues. Looked up from germline, CDR1 is SNHLY and CDR2 is FYNNEI. The ends lost 2 bases at V and 13 bases at J; junction bases unmatched: 13.

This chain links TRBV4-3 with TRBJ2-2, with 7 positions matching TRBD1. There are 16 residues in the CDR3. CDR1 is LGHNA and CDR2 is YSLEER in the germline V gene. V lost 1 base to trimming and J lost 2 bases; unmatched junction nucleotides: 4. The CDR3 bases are TGCGCCAGCAGCCAAGGGGGGACAGTCAACACCGGGGAGCTGTTTTTT. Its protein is CASSQGGTVNTGELFF.

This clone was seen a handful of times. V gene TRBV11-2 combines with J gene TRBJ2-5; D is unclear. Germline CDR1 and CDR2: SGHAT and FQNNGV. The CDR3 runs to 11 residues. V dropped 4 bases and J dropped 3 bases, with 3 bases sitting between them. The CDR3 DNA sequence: TGTGCCAGCAGCTCCAAAGAGACCCAGTACTTC. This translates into CASSSKETQYF.

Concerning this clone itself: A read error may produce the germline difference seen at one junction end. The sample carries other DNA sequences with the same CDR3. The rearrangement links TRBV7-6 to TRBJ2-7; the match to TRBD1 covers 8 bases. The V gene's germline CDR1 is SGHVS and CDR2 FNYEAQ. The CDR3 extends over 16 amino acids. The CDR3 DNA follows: TGTGCCAGCAGCTTAAGTATAGCAGGGGGCGGGGACGAGCAGTACTTT. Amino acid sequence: CASSLSIAGGGDEQYF.

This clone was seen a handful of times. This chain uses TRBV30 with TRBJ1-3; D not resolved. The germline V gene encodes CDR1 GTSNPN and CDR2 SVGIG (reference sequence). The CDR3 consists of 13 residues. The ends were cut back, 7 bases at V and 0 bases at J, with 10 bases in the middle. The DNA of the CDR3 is TGTGCCTTCGACTGGAGCTCTGGAAACACCATATATTTT. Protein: CAFDWSSGNTIYF.

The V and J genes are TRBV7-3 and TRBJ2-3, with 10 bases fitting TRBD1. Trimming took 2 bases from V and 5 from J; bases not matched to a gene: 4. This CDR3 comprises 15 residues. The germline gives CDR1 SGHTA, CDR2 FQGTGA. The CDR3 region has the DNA TGTGCCAGCAGCTTAGGTGGACAGGGGGGAGATACGCAGTATTTT. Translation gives CASSLGGQGGDTQYF.

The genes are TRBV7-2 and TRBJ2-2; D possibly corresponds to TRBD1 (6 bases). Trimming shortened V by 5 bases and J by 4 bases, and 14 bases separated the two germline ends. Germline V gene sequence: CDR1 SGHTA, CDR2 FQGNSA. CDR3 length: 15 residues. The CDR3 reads CASSRGHFITGELFF. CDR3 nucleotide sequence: TGTGCCAGCAGCCGGGGACATTTTATCACCGGGGAGCTGTTTTTT.

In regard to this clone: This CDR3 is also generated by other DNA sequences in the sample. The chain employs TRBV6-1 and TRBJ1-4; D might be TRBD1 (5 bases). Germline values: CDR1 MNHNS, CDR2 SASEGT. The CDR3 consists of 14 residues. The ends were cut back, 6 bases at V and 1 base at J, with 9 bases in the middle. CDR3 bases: TGTGCCAGCAGGGGGGGGGTAACTAATGAAAAACTGTTTTTT. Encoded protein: CASRGGVTNEKLFF.

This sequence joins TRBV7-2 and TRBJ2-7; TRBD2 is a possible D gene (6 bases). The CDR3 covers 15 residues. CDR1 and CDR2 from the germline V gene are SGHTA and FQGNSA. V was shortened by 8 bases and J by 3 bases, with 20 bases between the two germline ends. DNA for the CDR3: TGTGCCAGCGCCCCCTCCCGGGGGTCTTACTACGAGCAGTACTTC. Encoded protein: CASAPSRGSYYEQYF.

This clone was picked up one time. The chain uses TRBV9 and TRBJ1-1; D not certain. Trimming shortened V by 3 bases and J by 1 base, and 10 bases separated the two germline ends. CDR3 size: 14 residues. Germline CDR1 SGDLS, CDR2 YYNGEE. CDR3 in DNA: TGTGCCAGCAGCGCTCAAACACAGAACACTGAAGCTTTCTTT. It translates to CASSAQTQNTEAFF. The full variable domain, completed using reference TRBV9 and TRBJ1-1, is DSGVTQTPKHLITATGQRVTLRCSPRSGDLSVYWYQQSLDQGLQFLIQYYNGEERAKGNILERFSAQQFPDLHSELNLSSLELGDSALYFCASSAQTQNTEAFFGQGTRLTVV.

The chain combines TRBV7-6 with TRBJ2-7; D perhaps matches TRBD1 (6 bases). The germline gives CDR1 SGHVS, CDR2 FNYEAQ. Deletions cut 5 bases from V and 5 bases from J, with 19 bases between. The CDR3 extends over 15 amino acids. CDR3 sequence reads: CASSAYQGTLNEQYF. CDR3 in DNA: TGTGCCAGCAGCGCCTATCAGGGGACCCTAAACGAGCAGTACTTC.

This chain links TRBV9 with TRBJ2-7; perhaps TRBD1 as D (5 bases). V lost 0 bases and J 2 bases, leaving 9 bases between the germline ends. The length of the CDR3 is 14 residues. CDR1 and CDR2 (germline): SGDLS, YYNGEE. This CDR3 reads CASSVGTNTYEQYF. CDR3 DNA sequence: TGTGCCAGCAGCGTAGGGACAAATACCTACGAGCAGTACTTC.

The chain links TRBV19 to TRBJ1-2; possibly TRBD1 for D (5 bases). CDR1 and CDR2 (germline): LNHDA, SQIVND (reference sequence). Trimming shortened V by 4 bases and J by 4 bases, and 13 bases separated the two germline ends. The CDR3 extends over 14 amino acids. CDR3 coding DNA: TGTGCCAGTAGTACCCGAGGACACAGCTATGGCTACACCTTC. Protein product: CASSTRGHSYGYTF.

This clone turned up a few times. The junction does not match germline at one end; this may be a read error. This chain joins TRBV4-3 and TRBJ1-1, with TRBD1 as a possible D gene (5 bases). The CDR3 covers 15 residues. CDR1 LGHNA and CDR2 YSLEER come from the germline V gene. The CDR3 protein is CASSQGTNRNAEAFF. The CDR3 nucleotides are TGCGCCAGCAGCCAGGGAACAAACAGGAACGCTGAAGCTTTCTTT.

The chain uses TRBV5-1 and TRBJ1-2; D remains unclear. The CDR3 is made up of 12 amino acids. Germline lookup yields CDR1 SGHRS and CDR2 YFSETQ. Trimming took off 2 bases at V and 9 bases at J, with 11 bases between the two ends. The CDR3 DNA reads TGCGCCAGCAGCTTCGAGGGTGGGAGCTACACCTTC. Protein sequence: CASSFEGGSYTF.

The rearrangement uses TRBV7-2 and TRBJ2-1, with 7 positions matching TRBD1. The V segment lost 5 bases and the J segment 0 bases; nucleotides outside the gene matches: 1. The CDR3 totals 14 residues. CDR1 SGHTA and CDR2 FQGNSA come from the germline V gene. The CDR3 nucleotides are TGTGCCAGCAGCCGGGACAGCTCCTACAATGAGCAGTTCTTC. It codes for CASSRDSSYNEQFF. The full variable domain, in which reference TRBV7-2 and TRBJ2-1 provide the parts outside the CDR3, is GAGVSQSPSNKVTEKGKDVELRCDPISGHTALYWYRQSLGQGLEFLIYFQGNSAPDKSGLPSDRFSAERTGGSVSTLTIQRTQQEDSAVYLCASSRDSSYNEQFFGPGTRLTVL.

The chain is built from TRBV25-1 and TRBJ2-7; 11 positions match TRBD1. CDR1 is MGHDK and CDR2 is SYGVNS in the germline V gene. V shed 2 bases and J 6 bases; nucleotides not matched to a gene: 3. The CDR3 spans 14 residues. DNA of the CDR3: TGTGCCAGCAGTGAACCGGGACAGGGGGTCGAGCAGTACTTC. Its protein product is CASSEPGQGVEQYF.

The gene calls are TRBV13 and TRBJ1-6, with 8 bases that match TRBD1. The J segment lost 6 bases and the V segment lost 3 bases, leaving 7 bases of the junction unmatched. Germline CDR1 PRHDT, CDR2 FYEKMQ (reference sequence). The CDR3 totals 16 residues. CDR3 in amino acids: CASSFDRGSINSPLHF. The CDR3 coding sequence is TGTGCCAGCAGCTTCGACAGGGGATCCATTAATTCACCCCTCCACTTT.

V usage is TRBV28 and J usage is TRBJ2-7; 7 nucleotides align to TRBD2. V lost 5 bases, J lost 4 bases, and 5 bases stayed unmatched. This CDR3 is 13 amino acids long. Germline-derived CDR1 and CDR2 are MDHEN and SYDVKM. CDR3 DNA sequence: TGTGCCAGCAGTGAAATCGGGGGGTACGAGCAGTACTTC. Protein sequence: CASSEIGGYEQYF.

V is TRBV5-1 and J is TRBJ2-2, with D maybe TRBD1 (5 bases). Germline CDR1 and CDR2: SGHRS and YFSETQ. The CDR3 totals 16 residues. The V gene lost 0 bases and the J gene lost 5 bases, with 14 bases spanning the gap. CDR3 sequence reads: CASSLASTVSTGELFF. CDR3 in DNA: TGCGCCAGCAGCTTGGCCTCGACAGTTTCAACCGGGGAGCTGTTTTTT. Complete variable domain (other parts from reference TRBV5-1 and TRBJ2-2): KAGVTQTPRYLIKTRGQQVTLSCSPISGHRSVSWYQQTPGQGLQFLFEYFSETQRNKGNFPGRFSGRQFSNSRSEMNVSTLELGDSALYLCASSLASTVSTGELFFGEGSRLTVL.

CDR3 amino acids: CASTQTKGIGETQYF. The CDR3 DNA follows: TGTGCCAGCACTCAGACCAAGGGGATAGGGGAGACCCAGTACTTC. V gene TRBV7-9 combines with J gene TRBJ2-5; D may be TRBD1 (5 bases). V was shortened by 7 bases and J by 5 bases, with 20 bases between the two germline ends. The CDR3 extends over 15 amino acids. The germline V gene has CDR1 SEHNR and CDR2 FQNEAQ (reference sequence).

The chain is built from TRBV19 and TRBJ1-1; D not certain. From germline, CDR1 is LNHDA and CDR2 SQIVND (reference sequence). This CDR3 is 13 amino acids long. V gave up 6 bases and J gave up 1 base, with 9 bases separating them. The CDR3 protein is CASRLAGNTEAFF. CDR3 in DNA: TGTGCCAGTAGATTGGCGGGGAACACTGAAGCTTTCTTT.

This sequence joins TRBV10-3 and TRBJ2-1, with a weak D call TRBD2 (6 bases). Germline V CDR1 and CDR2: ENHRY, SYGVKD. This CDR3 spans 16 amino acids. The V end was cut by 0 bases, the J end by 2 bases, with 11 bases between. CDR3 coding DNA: TGTGCCATCAGTGAGTCGATGGGACTGGCCTACAATGAGCAGTTCTTC. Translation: CAISESMGLAYNEQFF.

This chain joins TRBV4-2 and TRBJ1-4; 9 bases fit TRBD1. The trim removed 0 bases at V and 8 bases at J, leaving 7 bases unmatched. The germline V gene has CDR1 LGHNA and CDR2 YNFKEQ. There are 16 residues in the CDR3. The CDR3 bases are TGTGCCAGCAGCCAAGATCCGGGACAGGGAAGGGAAAAACTGTTTTTT. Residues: CASSQDPGQGREKLFF.

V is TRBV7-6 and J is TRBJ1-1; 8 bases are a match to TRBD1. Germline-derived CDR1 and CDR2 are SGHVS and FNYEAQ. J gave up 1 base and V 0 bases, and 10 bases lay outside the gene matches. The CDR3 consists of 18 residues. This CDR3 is CASSLATGESWRNTEAFF. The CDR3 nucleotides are TGTGCCAGCAGCTTAGCGACAGGGGAATCTTGGAGGAACACTGAAGCTTTCTTT.

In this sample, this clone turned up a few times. In DNA, the CDR3 is TGTGCCAGCACCCCCGGGCAGGGAAGGGGCTACACCTTC. It specifies CASTPGQGRGYTF. The V gene is TRBV6-6, the J gene TRBJ1-2; TRBD1 might be the D (5 bases). Trimming shortened V by 7 bases and J by 8 bases, and 17 bases separated the two germline ends. Germline loops: CDR1 MNHNY, CDR2 SVGAGI (reference sequence). There are 13 residues in the CDR3.

This CDR3 reads CASSKWGQGSTGELFF. DNA for the CDR3: TGTGCCAGTAGCAAGTGGGGACAGGGGAGCACCGGGGAGCTGTTTTTT. The V call is TRBV19, the J call TRBJ2-2; 10 bases line up with TRBD1. The CDR3 is 16 residues long. J gave up 4 bases and V 6 bases, and 8 bases lay outside the gene matches. The germline gives CDR1 LNHDA, CDR2 SQIVND (reference sequence).